The T cell receptor beta chain under discussion was sequenced for a study of blood T cell repertoires in COVID-19. Across the whole study: Whether acute or convalescent, the COVID-19 samples came from the United States, Italy and Spain. PBMCs, B-cell-depleted T cells, or T cells were the source of the cDNA or gDNA that made up the material.

Per the study methods: Estimates of nucleated cell counts were drawn from the amplification of reference gene primers. Here immunoSEQ multiplex PCR was the method, and the copy in TCRdb shows in-frame clones only, minus some. The V and J calls and clone size were taken over from that table, and D and trimming were inferred from the DNA. The table has 95,000 to 100,000 clones, approximately 89% seen once. Sequencing was performed on peripheral blood. The TCR originated in a woman under 40 with acute or convalescent COVID-19.

CDR3 sequence reads: CATGGVGAVDEQYF. The CDR3 DNA sequence: TGTGCCACCGGGGGGGTGGGCGCCGTCGACGAGCAGTACTTC. V is TRBV15 and J is TRBJ2-7; 7 nucleotides line up with TRBD2. Trimming took 8 bases from V and 5 from J; bases not matched to a gene: 12. The CDR3 loop spans 14 amino acids. CDR1 LNHNV and CDR2 YYDKDF come from the germline V gene (reference sequence). The full variable domain, rest sourced from reference TRBV15 and TRBJ2-7, is DAMVIQNPRYQVTQFGKPVTLSCSQTLNHNVMYWYQQKSSQAPKLLFHYYDKDFNNEADTPDNFQSRRPNTSFCFLDIRSPGLGDTAMYLCATGGVGAVDEQYFGPGTRLTVT.